This T cell receptor (beta chain) was sequenced during a study of technical replicates of blood from a few donors. In germline, CDR1 is SNHLY, CDR2 FYNNEI. CDR3 length equals 15 residues. V gave up 4 bases and J gave up 6 bases; unmatched junction bases: 8. The data were produced by immunoSEQ multiplex PCR, yet TCRdb's version contains in-frame clones alone and is incomplete. Among about 80,000 clones listed, less than 95% were seen once. The J gene is TRBJ2-2, the V gene TRBV2; 7 positions match TRBD2. Material for sequencing was T cells isolated from PBMCs. The sequence came from a human donor in good health. The DNA of the CDR3 is TGTGCCAGCAGTGCTTTGCGGGAGCGGTCCGGGGAGCTGTTTTTT. This encodes CASSALRERSGELFF.